Described below is a single TCR beta chain sequence and its context. What this receptor recognizes is not known. The sample holds no much larger clone one base away, and base qualities are not on file. Participants in the prospective study were aged roughly 18 to 100 years, lived in about two dozen United States geographic areas, and enrolled through a virtual design. In the prospective study, cohorts were assigned on the basis of participant-reported clinical history obtained from a screening survey and a study questionnaire. Exposed participants were defined as having been in contact with someone with a PCR-confirmed or clinician-diagnosed COVID-19 case within 2 weeks of study entry. In the prospective study, mobile phlebotomists collected whole blood, serum and a nasopharyngeal or oropharyngeal swab from each participant. Participants in the prospective study had the option to provide additional blood draws and questionnaires over a 2-month period. Prospective study blood samples were shipped either frozen or at room temperature before DNA extraction.

This sample stems from a study of blood T cell repertoires in COVID-19 (dated by TCRdb to the early 2020s). Study-level background: The collaborator samples originated in the United States, Italy and Spain and spanned the acute and convalescent phases of COVID-19. The sample metadata nearly always contained a de-identified subject ID, COVID-19 status, age in years and sex. The material from the prospective study consisted of cDNA or gDNA derived from T cells, B-cell-depleted T cells, or PBMCs. The repertoires were made available in a free public database intended to serve as a resource for research on the immune response to SARS-CoV-2. Where available, HLA class I and class II types were obtained from metadata supplied by the sample provider rather than from assay-based typing. The samples were drawn from the first 160 participants of the ongoing ImmuneRACE study and from about 1,200 subjects provided by 6 global collaborators. Deeply sampled blood TCRbeta repertoires from subjects exposed to, actively infected with, or recovered from COVID-19 were included in the dataset.

On the study overall, not on this receptor specifically: The quantity of clinical and demographic metadata differed by source and by participant and was supplied without curation.

The germline V end is reduced by 6 bases and the J end by 0 bases; junction bases left unmatched: 3. The CDR3 spans 15 residues, from the cysteine through the phenylalanine. Only the CDR3 portion is preserved as DNA: 45 bases, with reading frame beginning at the first base. CDR1 is given as MNHEY and CDR2 as SVGAGI, both from the germline V gene. The immunoSEQ Assay, a bias-controlled multiplex PCR, was used to amplify TCRbeta CDR3 regions from genomic DNA. Turning to the authors' computational methods: The number of nucleated cells in each sample was estimated from the amplification of reference gene primers within the assay. To quantify the absolute abundance of each unique TCRbeta CDR3 rearrangement, sequence reads were collapsed and filtered. For each sample, productive Simpson clonality was calculated as the square root of Simpson's diversity index over productive rearrangements. Held by TCRdb, this immuneACCESS table contains in-frame sequences only and omits some clones. Under half of the omission traces to an unresolved V gene where checked; the cause of the rest is unknown. That table gives V, J and clone size, and the DNA gave D and trimming. For this sample there are more than 200,000 clones; approximately 89% appear just once. Under 4.5% of the sample is held by the ten biggest clonotypes.

The source of this sequence is a woman in her twenties or thirties who had been exposed to COVID-19. The chain is made from TRBV6-5 and TRBJ1-1; a stretch of 11 junction bases matches TRBD1. The sample was PBMCs or T cells enriched from blood (not recorded which). Read as DNA, the sequence is TGTGCCAGCAGCGGGGGACAGGGGGTGAACACTGAAGCTTTCTTT. This encodes CASSGGQGVNTEAFF.